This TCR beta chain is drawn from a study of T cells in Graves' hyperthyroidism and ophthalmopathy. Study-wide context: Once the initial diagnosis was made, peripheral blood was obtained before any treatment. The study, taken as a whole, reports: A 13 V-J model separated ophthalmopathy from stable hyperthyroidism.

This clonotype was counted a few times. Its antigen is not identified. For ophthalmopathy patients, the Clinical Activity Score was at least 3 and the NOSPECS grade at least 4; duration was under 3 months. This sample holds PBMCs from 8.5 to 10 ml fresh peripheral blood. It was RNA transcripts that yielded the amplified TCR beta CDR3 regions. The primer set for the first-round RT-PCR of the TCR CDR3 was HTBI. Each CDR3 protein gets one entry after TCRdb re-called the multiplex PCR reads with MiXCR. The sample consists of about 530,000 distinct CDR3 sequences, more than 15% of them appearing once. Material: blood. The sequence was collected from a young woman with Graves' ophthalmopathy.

This CDR3 reads CASSPIAGPRYNEQFF. In DNA form, the CDR3 reads TGTGCCAGCAGCCCGATAGCGGGACCTCGTTACAATGAGCAGTTCTTC. V is TRBV9 and J is TRBJ2-1, with 8 nucleotides matching TRBD2. V shed 4 bases and J 4 bases; nucleotides not matched to a gene: 10. The length of the CDR3 is 16 residues. CDR1 SGDLS and CDR2 YYNGEE come from the germline V gene.